A selection of T cell receptor beta chains follows, all from one sample in a study of blood T cells in healthy people across ages. MiXCR was run by TCRdb on the 5' RACE reads, yielding one entry per CDR3 protein. This repertoire shows approximately 800,000 distinct CDR3 sequences, about 26% found once; its top ten account for less than 3.5%. These data also formed part of another study, on T cells of mothers and their children.

The sample comprised blood. Receptor source: a boy younger than 18 in good health. Both conserved end residues are part of each CDR3. A D gene is named only where the DNA matches it firmly. Size tells how often a clone was seen (once, few, many) or the class of an expanded clone, and some rows leave it out.

>TRBV5-1|.|.|TRBJ2-5
CASSKAAGPETQYF
TGCGCCAGCAGCAAAGCGGCAGGGCCAGAGACCCAGTACTTC
>TRBV20-1|few|TRBD2|TRBJ2-6
CSARTSAGANVLTF
TGCAGTGCTAGGACTAGCGCCGGGGCCAACGTCCTGACTTTC
>TRBV18|few|.|TRBJ2-1
CASSPGDNYNEQFF
TGTGCCAGCTCACCAGGGGACAATTACAATGAGCAGTTCTTC
>TRBV6-5|few|TRBD1|TRBJ2-7
CASSYSRTGNEQYF
TGTGCCAGCAGTTACTCGAGGACAGGGAACGAGCAGTACTTC
>TRBV5-1|few|TRBD1|TRBJ2-7
CASSLDWDRGAVQYF
TGCGCCAGCAGCTTGGATTGGGACAGAGGCGCGGTGCAGTACTTC
>TRBV20-1|.|TRBD1|TRBJ2-7
CSAIVWGTGTSYEQYF
TGCAGTGCCATCGTCTGGGGGACAGGGACCTCCTACGAGCAGTACTTC
>TRBV7-3|.|TRBD1|TRBJ1-2
CASSPGTAGGQEDYGYTF
TGTGCCAGCAGCCCCGGGACAGCGGGGGGGCAGGAGGACTATGGCTACACCTTT
>TRBV4-1|.|TRBD2|TRBJ2-1
CASKLAGDLNEQFF
TGCGCCAGCAAACTAGCGGGGGACCTCAATGAGCAGTTCTTC
>TRBV29-1|.|.|TRBJ2-3
CSCRQGGTDTQYF
TGCAGTTGTAGGCAGGGAGGCACAGATACGCAGTATTTT
>TRBV6-1|few|.|TRBJ2-3
CASSDTRNRYTDTQYF
TGTGCCAGCAGTGATACTCGGAACCGGTACACAGATACGCAGTATTTT
>TRBV11-2|.|TRBD1|TRBJ2-5
CASSSRDRGREETQYF
TGTGCCAGCAGCTCCCGGGACAGGGGGCGCGAGGAGACCCAGTACTTC
>TRBV28|few|TRBD2|TRBJ2-1
CASSYRGGPYNEQFF
TGTGCCAGCAGTTATCGGGGGGGCCCCTACAATGAGCAGTTCTTC
>TRBV12-3/TRBV12-4|few|.|TRBJ1-3
CASWYENTIYF
TGTGCCAGCTGGTACGAAAACACCATATATTTT
>TRBV30|.|.|TRBJ1-1
CARRGNTEAFF
TGTGCCCGGCGGGGGAACACTGAAGCTTTCTTT
>TRBV12-3/TRBV12-4|.|.|TRBJ2-1
CASSSGTGGEQFF
TGTGCCAGCAGTTCTGGGACTGGAGGAGAGCAGTTCTTC
>TRBV27|few|.|TRBJ1-4
CASSFLPATNEKLFF
TGTGCCAGCAGTTTTTTACCTGCAACTAATGAAAAACTGTTTTTT
>TRBV9|.|TRBD1|TRBJ1-2
CASSGQGDRNGYTF
TGTGCCAGCAGCGGGCAGGGGGATCGGAATGGCTACACCTTC
>TRBV12-3/TRBV12-4|few|.|TRBJ1-3
CASRPYGRSGNTIYF
TGTGCCAGCAGACCGTACGGACGCTCTGGAAACACCATATATTTT
>TRBV29-1|few|.|TRBJ2-1
CSATGAGDEQFF
TGCAGCGCTACAGGGGCGGGAGATGAGCAGTTCTTC
>TRBV18|.|.|TRBJ1-1
CASSPDISGRGTEAFF
TGTGCCAGCTCCCCCGACATTTCCGGCAGAGGCACTGAAGCTTTCTTT
>TRBV5-1|few|.|TRBJ2-3
CASSLEDSGATQYF
TGCGCCAGCAGCTTGGAGGACTCAGGGGCTACGCAGTATTTT
>TRBV7-3|.|.|TRBJ1-4
CASSLNWVGELFF
TGTGCCAGCAGCTTAAATTGGGTCGGGGAACTGTTTTTT
>TRBV4-2|many|TRBD1|TRBJ2-7
CASSQEPGTGSHEQYF
TGTGCCAGCAGCCAAGAGCCCGGGACAGGGAGCCACGAGCAGTACTTC
>TRBV12-3/TRBV12-4|.|TRBD2|TRBJ2-7
CASSLVSSGGYEQYF
TGTGCCAGCAGTTTAGTGTCTAGCGGAGGCTACGAGCAGTACTTC
>TRBV20-1|few|TRBD2|TRBJ2-7
CSAGPNLAGDRTYEQYF
TGCAGTGCTGGGCCTAATTTAGCGGGGGACAGAACCTATGAGCAGTACTTC
>TRBV9|few|.|TRBJ2-3
CASSVARADTQYF
TGTGCCAGCAGCGTAGCCAGGGCAGATACGCAGTATTTT
>TRBV4-2|few|.|TRBJ2-2
CASSHSVNTGELFF
TGTGCCAGCAGCCATAGCGTGAACACCGGGGAGCTGTTTTTT
>TRBV6-5|few|.|TRBJ2-5
CASSYSKQFQETQYF
TGTGCCAGCAGTTACTCGAAGCAGTTCCAAGAGACCCAGTACTTC
>TRBV5-5|.|.|TRBJ2-3
CASSLLTATSTDTQYF
TGTGCCAGCAGCTTGTTGACCGCCACCAGCACAGATACGCAGTATTTT
>TRBV4-1|.|TRBD2|TRBJ2-7
CASSQGGIAGGSEQYF
TGCGCCAGCAGCCAAGGAGGAATAGCGGGGGGGTCCGAGCAGTACTTC
>TRBV18|few|.|TRBJ2-7
CASSPRTRGFFYEQYF
TGTGCCAGCTCACCCCGGACAAGGGGGTTCTTCTACGAGCAGTACTTC
>TRBV7-2|.|.|TRBJ2-4
CASSFLGGFLGGRTKNIQYF
TGTGCCAGCAGCTTTCTAGGGGGATTCCTTGGGGGGAGAACCAAAAACATTCAGTACTTC
>TRBV6-5|.|TRBD2|TRBJ2-3
CASSLAGRATDTQYF
TGTGCCAGCAGTCTAGCGGGTCGCGCCACAGATACGCAGTATTTT
>TRBV27|few|.|TRBJ2-1
CASSPIQPPQQFF
TGTGCCAGCAGTCCCATCCAACCTCCCCAGCAGTTCTTC
>TRBV6-6|.|.|TRBJ2-5
CASSIEGIRQETQYF
TGTGCCAGCAGTATCGAAGGGATCCGTCAAGAGACCCAGTACTTC
>TRBV28|.|TRBD2|TRBJ2-1
CASSAGTSFYNEQFF
TGTGCCAGCAGTGCCGGGACTAGCTTCTACAATGAGCAGTTCTTC
>TRBV12-3/TRBV12-4|few|.|TRBJ2-7
CASRLGTSYEQYF
TGTGCCAGCAGACTCGGGACCTCCTACGAGCAGTACTTC
>TRBV24-1|few|.|TRBJ2-7
CATSDITPGEQYF
TGTGCCACCAGTGATATCACACCCGGCGAGCAGTACTTC
>TRBV6-6|few|.|TRBJ1-5
CASSYRDRIQPQHF
TGTGCCAGCAGTTACCGGGACCGAATTCAGCCCCAGCATTTT
>TRBV4-1|.|.|TRBJ2-5
CASSQDVPGEGETQYF
TGCGCCAGCAGCCAAGATGTCCCGGGGGAAGGAGAGACCCAGTACTTC
>TRBV2|.|.|TRBJ2-2
CASSEFGELFF
TGTGCCAGCAGTGAATTCGGGGAGCTGTTTTTT
>TRBV5-1|few|.|TRBJ1-1
CASRYSGVGPEAFF
TGCGCCAGCAGATACTCGGGGGTTGGACCTGAAGCTTTCTTT
>TRBV6-5|.|.|TRBJ2-5
CASSYEGSRGLGTQYF
TGTGCCAGCAGTTACGAAGGTTCCAGGGGTCTTGGGACCCAGTACTTC